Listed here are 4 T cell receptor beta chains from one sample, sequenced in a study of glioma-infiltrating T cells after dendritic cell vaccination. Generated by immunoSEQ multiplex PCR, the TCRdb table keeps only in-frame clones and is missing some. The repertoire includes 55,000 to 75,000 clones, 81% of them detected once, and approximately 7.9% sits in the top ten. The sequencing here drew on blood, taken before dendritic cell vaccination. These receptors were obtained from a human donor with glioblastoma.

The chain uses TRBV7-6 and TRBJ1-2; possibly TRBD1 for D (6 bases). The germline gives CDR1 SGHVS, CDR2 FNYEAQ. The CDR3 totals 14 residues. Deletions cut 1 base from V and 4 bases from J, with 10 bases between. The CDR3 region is CASSLGETGYGYTF. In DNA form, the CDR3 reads TGTGCCAGCAGCTTAGGGGAGACAGGCTATGGCTACACCTTC.

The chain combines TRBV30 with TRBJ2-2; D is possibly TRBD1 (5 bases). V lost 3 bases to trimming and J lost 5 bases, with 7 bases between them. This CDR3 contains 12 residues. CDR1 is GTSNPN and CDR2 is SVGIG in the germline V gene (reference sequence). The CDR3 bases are TGTGCCTGGAGCCCAGGGACCGGGGAGCTGTTTTTT. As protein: CAWSPGTGELFF.

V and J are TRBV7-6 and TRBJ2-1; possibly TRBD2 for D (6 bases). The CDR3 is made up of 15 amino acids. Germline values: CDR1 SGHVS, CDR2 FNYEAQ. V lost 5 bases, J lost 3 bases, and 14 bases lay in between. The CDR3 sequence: CASSPTLARYNEQFF. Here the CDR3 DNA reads TGTGCCAGCAGCCCCACACTAGCTCGCTACAATGAGCAGTTCTTC. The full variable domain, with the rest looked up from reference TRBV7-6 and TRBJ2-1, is GAGVSQSPRYKVTKRGQDVALRCDPISGHVSLYWYRQALGQGPEFLTYFNYEAQQDKSGLPNDRFSAERPEGSISTLTIQRTEQRDSAMYRCASSPTLARYNEQFFGPGTRLTVL.

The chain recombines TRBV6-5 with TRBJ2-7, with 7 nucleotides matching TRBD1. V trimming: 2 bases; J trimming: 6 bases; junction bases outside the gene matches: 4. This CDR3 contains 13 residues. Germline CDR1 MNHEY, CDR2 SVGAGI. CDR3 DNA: TGTGCCAGCAGTTACACCCCAGGGGGCGAGCAGTACTTC. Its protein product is CASSYTPGGEQYF.